The 21 T cell receptor beta chains presented below share a single source sample, sequenced in a study of vaccination effects on CD4 cells after COVID-19. In the ViraFEST assay, antigen-specific CD4+ clonotypes were identified by expansion after peptide-pool stimulation. It was after roughly ten days of culture that CD4+ T cells were isolated. Each participant was administered two doses of either the BNT162b2 or the mRNA-1273 vaccine. These receptors have no known antigen. Some clones are missing from TCRdb's copy, which holds only in-frame ones; the method was immunoSEQ multiplex PCR. Altogether around 33,000 clones are present, roughly 86% being singletons, with the ten largest covering about 1.6%. The sample in question was CD4+ T cells from PBMCs cultured with HCoV-NL63 spike peptides, obtained after COVID-19 vaccination. The receptors were sampled from a human donor who received a COVID-19 vaccine. Some clones in this sample may be carry-over from other donors' samples.

In DNA, the CDR3 is TGTGCCAGTAGTATAAGCGGCGGGCCCTACGAGCAGTACGTC. As protein: CASSISGGPYEQYV. V is TRBV19 and J is TRBJ2-7, with TRBD2 as a possible D gene (5 bases). The V gene's germline CDR1 is LNHDA and CDR2 SQIVND (reference sequence). The CDR3 is made up of 14 amino acids. Trimming shortened V by 2 bases and J by 2 bases, and 10 bases separated the two germline ends.

This clone was seen only a few times. V usage is TRBV27 and J usage is TRBJ2-7; no firm D call. V was pared by 7 bases and J by 6 bases, with 16 bases between. CDR1 MNHEY and CDR2 SMNVEV come from the germline V gene (reference sequence). CDR3 size: 13 residues. The CDR3 DNA sequence: TGTGCCAGCATCCCTACCCGCGGAATCGAGCAGTACGTC. It translates to CASIPTRGIEQYV.

The chain links TRBV12-3 or TRBV12-4 to TRBJ1-1; no clear D gene. The CDR3 spans 13 residues. The germline V and J ends were trimmed by 3 bases and 5 bases, with 10 bases remaining between them. The DNA for the CDR3 is TGTGCCAGCAGTTTCATGGGGTCTACTGAAGCTTTCTTT. Translation gives CASSFMGSTEAFF.

The chain employs TRBV5-8 and TRBJ2-7; D is unresolved. The CDR3 extends over 15 amino acids. The V gene lost 0 bases and the J gene lost 10 bases, with 20 bases spanning the gap. Germline V lookup: CDR1 SGHTS, CDR2 YDEGEE. CDR3 sequence reads: CASSLDFSGNTGQYV. DNA for the CDR3: TGTGCCAGCAGCTTGGATTTCTCGGGTAACACGGGTCAGTACGTC.

The rearrangement uses TRBV19 and TRBJ1-4; possible D gene TRBD1, 5 bases. V lost 5 bases and J lost 5, with 18 bases in between. In germline, CDR1 is LNHDA, CDR2 SQIVND (reference sequence). The CDR3 sequence is 16 residues long. The CDR3 region has the DNA TGTGCCAGTAGTTCTACGATGACAGATTCGAATGAAAAACTGTTTTTT. Translating it yields CASSSTMTDSNEKLFF.

This clone was counted once. This chain links TRBV5-6 with TRBJ1-1, with D tentatively TRBD1 (6 bases). This CDR3 contains 14 residues. Germline CDR1 SGHDT, CDR2 YYEEEE. The germline V and J ends were trimmed by 3 bases and 3 bases, with 12 bases remaining between them. CDR3 sequence (DNA): TGTGCCAGCAGCTGGGGGGCCGGGGACACTGAAGCTTTCTTT. Its protein is CASSWGAGDTEAFF.

The chain recombines TRBV14 with TRBJ2-1, with 15 bases matching TRBD2. Trimming cost V 4 bases and J 15 bases; bases outside gene matches: 10. The germline V gene has CDR1 SGHDN and CDR2 FVKESK. The CDR3 contains 15 residues. The CDR3 sequence is CASSPGGLAGGPRFF. In DNA, the CDR3 is TGTGCCAGCAGCCCCGGCGGACTAGCGGGGGGGCCCAGGTTCTTC. Variable domain in full (rest from reference TRBV14 and TRBJ2-1): EAGVTQFPSHSVIEKGQTVTLRCDPISGHDNLYWYRRVMGKEIKFLLHFVKESKQDESGMPNNRFLAERTGGTYSTLKVQPAELEDSGVYFCASSPGGLAGGPRFFGPGTRLTVL.

This chain links TRBV13 with TRBJ2-3; 10 positions match TRBD2. The CDR3 contains 17 residues. Germline V gives CDR1 PRHDT, CDR2 FYEKMQ (reference sequence). J gave up 4 bases and V 5 bases, and 12 bases lay outside the gene matches. The CDR3 loop is CASSADLSGGAADTQYF. CDR3 sequence (DNA): TGTGCCAGCAGCGCGGATCTAAGCGGGGGGGCCGCAGATACGCAGTATTTT.

The table lists this clone with a few counts. The chain has TRBV6-2 or TRBV6-3 and TRBJ2-7; D may be TRBD1 (6 bases). The CDR3 runs 15 residues. V dropped 2 bases and J dropped 2 bases, with 13 bases sitting between them. Germline V gene sequence: CDR1 MNHEY, CDR2 SVGEGT. Here the CDR3 reads CASSYKQGSPYEQYV. CDR3 nucleotide sequence: TGTGCCAGCAGTTACAAGCAGGGGTCCCCCTACGAGCAGTACGTC.

The J gene is TRBJ2-2, the V gene TRBV7-3; D is unresolved. V shed 6 bases and J shed 0 bases, with 11 bases lying between them. The length of the CDR3 is 15 residues. Germline CDR1 is SGHTA and CDR2 is FQGTGA. The CDR3 region has the DNA TGTGCCAGCAGGGGTCATTCCGCGAACACCGGGGAGCTGTTTTTT. It encodes CASRGHSANTGELFF.

This chain links TRBV19 with TRBJ2-5, with TRBD2 matching over 9 bases. V was pared by 5 bases and J by 4 bases, with 5 bases of the junction left unmatched. Germline CDR1 is LNHDA and CDR2 is SQIVND (reference sequence). The length of the CDR3 is 14 residues. The CDR3 protein is CASSLAGWGETQYF. The CDR3 region has the DNA TGTGCCAGTAGTCTAGCGGGGTGGGGAGAGACCCAGTACTTC.

J is TRBJ2-3 and V is TRBV4-1; the D is unclear. Germline V lookup: CDR1 MGHRA, CDR2 YSYEKL. V lost 2 bases, J lost 2 bases, and 14 bases lay in between. There are 16 residues in the CDR3. The CDR3 bases are TGCGCCAGCAGCCAACGCCCCGGGTCCCCCACAGATACGCAGTATTTT. Its translation is CASSQRPGSPTDTQYF.

The V gene is TRBV5-1, the J gene TRBJ2-7; D may be TRBD1 (6 bases). Germline V gene data show CDR1 as SGHRS and CDR2 as YFSETQ. Trimming shortened V by 0 bases and J by 3 bases, and 13 bases separated the two germline ends. The CDR3 runs 15 residues. The CDR3 DNA follows: TGCGCCAGCAGCTTGGCTTCAGGGGATGTCTACGAGCAGTACGTC. Protein sequence: CASSLASGDVYEQYV.

The chain couples TRBV7-2 to TRBJ1-5, with D possibly matching TRBD1 (6 bases). CDR3 length equals 17 residues. V was trimmed by 0 bases and J by 2 bases, leaving 14 bases between them. CDR1 is SGHTA and CDR2 is FQGNSA in the germline V gene. CDR3 region: CASSLAGGILRNQPQHF. Written as DNA, the CDR3 is TGTGCCAGCAGCTTAGCAGGGGGAATTCTTCGCAATCAGCCCCAGCATTTT.

The chain combines TRBV9 with TRBJ2-3, with D uncertain. The germline V gene has CDR1 SGDLS and CDR2 YYNGEE. This CDR3 contains 14 residues. Trimming pared 0 bases from V and 3 bases from J, leaving 8 bases between. CDR3 protein: CASSVAPRTDTQYF. CDR3 nucleotides: TGTGCCAGCAGCGTAGCCCCGCGGACAGATACGCAGTATTTT.

The rearrangement joins TRBV5-1 to TRBJ1-2; D call uncertain. Germline CDR1 SGHRS, CDR2 YFSETQ. The CDR3 is made up of 14 amino acids. V dropped 1 base and J dropped 5 bases, with 12 bases sitting between them. The CDR3 sequence is CASSLNGVGYGYTF. In nucleotides, the CDR3 is TGCGCCAGCAGCTTGAACGGAGTAGGGTATGGCTACACCTTC.

The chain joins TRBV11-2 to TRBJ2-5, with 7 bases matching TRBD2. Trimming at V came to 0 bases and at J to 2 bases, leaving 9 bases not matched to a gene. Germline V gene sequence: CDR1 SGHAT, CDR2 FQNNGV. This CDR3 has 17 amino acids. The CDR3 region has the DNA TGTGCCAGCAGCTTAGACCCGATAGCGGGCCAACAAGAGACCCAGTACTTC. Amino acids: CASSLDPIAGQQETQYF.

This chain links TRBV7-3 with TRBJ2-2, with 8 positions matching TRBD2. Per the germline V gene, CDR1 is SGHTA and CDR2 is FQGTGA. This CDR3 is 15 amino acids long. V gave up 3 bases and J gave up 1 base; unmatched junction bases: 1. The CDR3 bases are TGTGCCAGCAGCTTGAGCGGGGGGAACACCGGGGAGCTGTTTTTT. Protein sequence: CASSLSGGNTGELFF. Full variable domain (outside the CDR3, taken from reference TRBV7-3 and TRBJ2-2): GAGVSQTPSNKVTEKGKYVELRCDPISGHTALYWYRQSLGQGPEFLIYFQGTGAADDSGLPNDRFFAVRPEGSVSTLKIQRTERGDSAVYLCASSLSGGNTGELFFGEGSRLTVL.

This clone was observed a few times. The rearrangement joins TRBV3-1 (or the pseudogene TRBV3-2) to TRBJ1-5, with D unresolved. In germline, CDR1 is LGHDT, CDR2 YNNKEL (reference sequence). The CDR3 is 15 amino acids. With 1 base removed from V and 3 bases from J, the gap between germline ends came to 10 bases. CDR3 region: CASSQALQSNQPQHF. The CDR3 DNA is TGTGCCAGCAGCCAAGCTTTGCAGTCCAATCAGCCCCAGCATTTT.

CDR3 protein: CATSDPWRTSGGTGELFF. CDR3 DNA sequence: TGTGCCACCAGTGACCCGTGGCGAACTAGCGGGGGTACCGGGGAGCTGTTTTTT. The chain has TRBV24-1 and TRBJ2-2, with 11 bases matching TRBD2. The CDR3 is 18 amino acids. The trim removed 4 bases at V and 5 bases at J, leaving 11 bases unmatched. The germline V gene has CDR1 KGHDR and CDR2 SFDVKD.

The chain has TRBV9 and TRBJ2-5, with 11 nucleotides matching TRBD1. The V gene's germline CDR1 is SGDLS and CDR2 YYNGEE. V dropped 4 bases and J dropped 5; count of bases not matched to a gene: 7. This CDR3 spans 15 amino acids. The CDR3 sequence: CASSFRTGGRETQYF. The CDR3 DNA is TGTGCCAGCAGCTTTCGGACAGGGGGCAGGGAGACCCAGTACTTC.